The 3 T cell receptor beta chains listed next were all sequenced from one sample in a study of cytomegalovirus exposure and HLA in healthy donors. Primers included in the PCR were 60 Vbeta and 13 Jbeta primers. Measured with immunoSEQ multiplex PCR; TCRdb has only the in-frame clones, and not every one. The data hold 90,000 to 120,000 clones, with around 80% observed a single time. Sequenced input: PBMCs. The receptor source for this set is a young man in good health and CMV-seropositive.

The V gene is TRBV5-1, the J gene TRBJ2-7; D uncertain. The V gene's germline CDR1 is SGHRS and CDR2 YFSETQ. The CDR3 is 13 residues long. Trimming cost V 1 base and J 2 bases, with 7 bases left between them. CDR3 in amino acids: CASSLPQAYEQYF. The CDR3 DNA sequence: TGCGCCAGCAGCTTGCCGCAGGCCTACGAGCAGTACTTC.

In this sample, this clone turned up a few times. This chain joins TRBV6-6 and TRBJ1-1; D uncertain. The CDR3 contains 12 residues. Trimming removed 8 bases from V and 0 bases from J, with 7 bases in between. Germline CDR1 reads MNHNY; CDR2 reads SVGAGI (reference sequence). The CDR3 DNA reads TGTGCCAGCGGTCAGGTGAACACTGAAGCTTTCTTT. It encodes CASGQVNTEAFF.

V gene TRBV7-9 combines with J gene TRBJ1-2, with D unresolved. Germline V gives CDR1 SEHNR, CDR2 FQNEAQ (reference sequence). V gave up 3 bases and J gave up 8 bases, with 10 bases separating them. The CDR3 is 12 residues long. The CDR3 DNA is TGTGCCAGCAGCTTCGTGGGGAGGGGCTACACCTTC. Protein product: CASSFVGRGYTF.